This entry features one T cell receptor beta chain sequence. Treatment indicated: randomized to nivolumab then ipilimumab (arm A) or the reverse (arm B). This record comes from a study of sequential checkpoint blockade in melanoma. The table came from immunoSEQ multiplex PCR; TCRdb's copy has only in-frame clones and leaves some out. The repertoire holds 20,000 to 25,000 clones, with more than 75% as singletons. This sample comprised CD8+ T cells sorted from blood (inferred from file names), obtained from a patient given nivolumab and ipilimumab in sequence. This TCR came from a human donor with melanoma.

The CDR3 region is CASNLGGSKNIQYF. The DNA of the CDR3 is TGTGCCAGTAATTTGGGGGGATCCAAAAACATTCAGTACTTC. This sequence joins TRBV19 and TRBJ2-4; TRBD2 is a possible D gene (6 bases). The CDR3 has 14 amino acids. The germline V and J ends were trimmed by 7 bases and 2 bases, with 12 bases remaining between them. Germline V CDR1 and CDR2: LNHDA, SQIVND (reference sequence).